The 5 T cell receptor beta chains presented below share a single source sample, sequenced in a study of cytomegalovirus exposure and HLA in healthy donors. TCRdb's table, derived via immunoSEQ multiplex PCR, lists solely in-frame clones and lacks some. This table has over 200,000 clones, about 91% appearing once. Sequenced material: PBMCs. The receptors shown here come from a woman under 30 in good health and CMV-seronegative.

This clone was found a few times. The junction differs from germline at one of its ends, possibly a read error. This sequence joins TRBV6-5 and TRBJ1-2; D may be TRBD1 (6 bases). Looked up from germline, CDR1 is MNHEY and CDR2 is SVGAGI. The CDR3 sequence is 11 residues long. The CDR3 region is CATSSTAGTSF. Written as DNA, the CDR3 is TGTGCCACCTCATCCACCGCCGGGACAAGCTTC.

This chain links TRBV5-1 with TRBJ1-2, with TRBD1 matching over 7 bases. CDR1 and CDR2 from the germline V gene are SGHRS and YFSETQ. This CDR3 is built from 13 residues. V lost 2 bases to trimming and J lost 10 bases; unmatched junction nucleotides: 8. CDR3 residues: CASSFTTGDSYTF. DNA of the CDR3: TGCGCCAGCAGCTTCACAACAGGGGACTCCTACACCTTC. Together with reference TRBV5-1 and TRBJ1-2, the CDR3 gives the full variable domain: KAGVTQTPRYLIKTRGQQVTLSCSPISGHRSVSWYQQTPGQGLQFLFEYFSETQRNKGNFPGRFSGRQFSNSRSEMNVSTLELGDSALYLCASSFTTGDSYTFGSGTRLTVV.

V gene TRBV28 combines with J gene TRBJ2-1, with 8 bases aligning to TRBD2. The CDR3 contains 17 residues. Germline V CDR1 and CDR2: MDHEN, SYDVKM. V lost 1 base to trimming and J lost 7 bases; unmatched junction nucleotides: 12. CDR3 amino acids: CASSLLREGRFLNEQFF. CDR3 DNA sequence: TGTGCCAGCAGTTTATTACGGGAGGGCCGATTTTTAAATGAGCAGTTCTTC.

This CDR3 reads CASSEARDRGYEQYF. CDR3 bases: TGTGCCAGCAGTGAAGCCCGGGACAGGGGCTACGAGCAGTACTTC. J is TRBJ2-7 and V is TRBV6-1; 10 bases fit TRBD1. CDR3 length: 15 amino acids. The V segment lost 0 bases and the J segment 3 bases; nucleotides outside the gene matches: 2. Germline V gene sequence: CDR1 MNHNS, CDR2 SASEGT.

As to this clone: The sample contains more than one DNA sequence encoding this CDR3. The chain has TRBV6-1 and TRBJ2-3; no clear D gene. The V end lost 6 bases, the J end lost 5 bases, and 6 bases lay between the germline ends. CDR1 and CDR2 from the germline V gene are MNHNS and SASEGT. CDR3 size: 11 residues. CDR3 protein: CASRRGDTQYF. CDR3 nucleotides: TGTGCCAGCAGACGCGGAGATACGCAGTATTTT.